Each of the 24 T cell receptor beta chains below was sequenced from the same sample in a study of CD8 T cells in Susac syndrome. Random-hexamer reverse transcription was applied to roughly 0.45 to 1 ug RNA. TCRdb itself ran the immunoSEQ multiplex PCR reads through MiXCR, one entry per CDR3 protein. The sample has 200,000 or so distinct CDR3 sequences, about 95% seen once. The sample was CD4+ T cells from PBMCs. The receptors stem from a human donor with multiple sclerosis.

This clonotype came up once. J is TRBJ2-7 and V is TRBV24-1; D is ambiguous. Germline V lookup: CDR1 KGHDR, CDR2 SFDVKD. Trimming cost V 6 bases and J 4 bases, with 9 bases left between them. The CDR3 spans 12 residues. This CDR3 is CATSQDGYEQYF. For the CDR3, the DNA is TGTGCCACCAGTCAGGACGGGTACGAGCAGTACTTC.

V is TRBV12-3 or TRBV12-4 and J is TRBJ2-1; D gene uncertain. Deletions cut 2 bases from V and 4 bases from J, with 15 bases between. The length of the CDR3 is 16 residues. CDR3 residues: CASSLSDLVLYNEQFF. CDR3 bases: TGTGCCAGCAGTTTAAGTGACCTAGTTCTTTACAATGAGCAGTTCTTC.

V is TRBV30 and J is TRBJ1-1, with D perhaps matching TRBD1 (6 bases). The CDR3 runs 13 residues. Germline V gives CDR1 GTSNPN, CDR2 SVGIG (reference sequence). The V end lost 2 bases, the J end lost 5 bases, and 12 bases lay between the germline ends. The CDR3 DNA reads TGTGCCTGGAGTCGGGACATATTAACTGAAGCTTTCTTT. Encoded protein: CAWSRDILTEAFF.

The J gene is TRBJ1-2, the V gene TRBV9; D is possibly TRBD1 (5 bases). The germline CDR1 and CDR2 sequences are SGDLS and YYNGEE. V lost 4 bases to trimming and J lost 4 bases, with 11 bases between them. There are 13 residues in the CDR3. The CDR3 reads CASSPDISYGYTF. The CDR3 bases are TGTGCCAGCAGCCCGGACATTTCCTATGGCTACACCTTC.

The gene calls are TRBV3-1 and TRBJ1-6; D call uncertain. CDR1 and CDR2 (germline): LGHDT, YNNKEL (reference sequence). V gave up 1 base and J gave up 8 bases, with 6 bases separating them. The CDR3 has 13 amino acids. The CDR3 is CASSQVRDSPLHF. CDR3 coding DNA: TGTGCCAGCAGCCAAGTAAGGGATTCACCCCTCCACTTT.

The rearrangement joins TRBV14 to TRBJ2-7; D might be TRBD1 (6 bases). This CDR3 has 15 amino acids. From germline, CDR1 is SGHDN and CDR2 FVKESK. V was shortened by 3 bases and J by 3 bases, with 15 bases between the two germline ends. The CDR3 coding sequence is TGTGCCAGCAGCCACCTGTTCAGGGGCGGCTACGAGCAGTACTTC. Translated: CASSHLFRGGYEQYF.

The chain couples TRBV20-1 to TRBJ2-6, with a possible D match to TRBD1 (5 bases). In germline, CDR1 is DFQATT, CDR2 SNEGSKA (reference sequence). The CDR3 consists of 14 residues. The ends were cut back, 6 bases at V and 2 bases at J, with 11 bases in the middle. In DNA form, the CDR3 reads TGCAGTGCCGCCCCAGGGACTGGGGCCAACGTCCTGACTTTC. Translation gives CSAAPGTGANVLTF.

CDR3 DNA sequence: TGTGCCAGCAGGCTGGACCGGCGACAGTTCTTC. Its protein is CASRLDRRQFF. The chain is built from TRBV7-9 and TRBJ2-1; no reliable D call. Germline values: CDR1 SEHNR, CDR2 FQNEAQ (reference sequence). The CDR3 contains 11 residues. With 6 bases removed from V and 13 bases from J, the gap between germline ends came to 13 bases.

This clonotype has only one observation. This chain links TRBV10-3 with TRBJ2-1, with TRBD2 as a possible D gene (5 bases). This CDR3 region has 12 residues. From germline, CDR1 is ENHRY and CDR2 SYGVKD. The V gene lost 6 bases and the J gene lost 8 bases, with 11 bases spanning the gap. In DNA form, the CDR3 reads TGTGCCATCAGCCCTTCGGAGGATGAGCAGTTCTTC. Protein: CAISPSEDEQFF.

This clonotype was seen a few times. The rearrangement joins TRBV2 to TRBJ2-1, with D unclear. The CDR3 is made up of 11 amino acids. V was cut by 3 bases and J by 3 bases, with 0 bases left in between. Per germline, CDR1 SNHLY and CDR2 FYNNEI. The chain's CDR3 is CASSDYNEQFF. As DNA, the CDR3 is TGTGCCAGCAGTGACTACAATGAGCAGTTCTTC.

V is TRBV7-9 and J is TRBJ2-5, with D possibly TRBD1 on 5 matching bases. CDR1 is SEHNR and CDR2 is FQNEAQ in the germline V gene (reference sequence). Trimming took off 1 base at V and 4 bases at J, with 10 bases between the two ends. The CDR3 length is 14 residues. The CDR3 coding sequence is TGTGCCAGCAGCTTAGGCTTCCAGGGAGAGACCCAGTACTTC. Its translation: CASSLGFQGETQYF.

The chain has TRBV14 and TRBJ2-1; TRBD2 aligns across 7 bases. The CDR3 extends over 16 amino acids. The trim removed 1 base at V and 6 bases at J, leaving 9 bases unmatched. CDR1 is SGHDN and CDR2 is FVKESK in the germline V gene. The CDR3 protein is CASSQAGTTPTNEQFF. The CDR3 DNA follows: TGTGCCAGCAGCCAAGCGGGGACTACCCCTACCAATGAGCAGTTCTTC.

This rearrangement joins TRBV3-1 to TRBJ2-7; either TRBD1 or TRBD2 may supply D (5 bases each). Germline assignment: CDR1 LGHDT and CDR2 YNNKEL (reference sequence). CDR3 length equals 13 residues. Deletions cut 3 bases from V and 6 bases from J, with 12 bases between. The CDR3 spells CASSQGPYSEQYF. CDR3 DNA: TGTGCCAGCAGCCAGGGACCTTACTCCGAGCAGTACTTC.

This clonotype was detected once. The chain uses TRBV30 and TRBJ1-6; D uncertain. The germline gives CDR1 GTSNPN, CDR2 SVGIG (reference sequence). Trimming cost V 1 base and J 9 bases, with 10 bases left between them. The CDR3 runs to 13 residues. The CDR3 sequence: CAWSALHGSPLHF. The CDR3 DNA reads as TGTGCCTGGAGTGCCCTTCATGGTTCACCCCTCCACTTT.

V usage is TRBV5-1 and J usage is TRBJ1-4, with 10 positions matching TRBD1. Germline-derived CDR1 and CDR2 are SGHRS and YFSETQ. Unmatched junction bases numbered 2, after V lost 4 bases and J lost 8 bases. This CDR3 has 13 residues. CDR3 amino acids: CASSMGQGEKLFF. In DNA, the CDR3 is TGCGCCAGCAGCATGGGACAGGGGGAAAAACTGTTTTTT.

This clonotype was seen more than once but under ten times. V is TRBV7-3 and J is TRBJ2-5; 11 bases match TRBD2. Germline CDR1 SGHTA, CDR2 FQGTGA. The CDR3 consists of 15 residues. V lost 4 bases and J lost 2; bases outside the gene matches: 3. CDR3 sequence: CASSSGTSGQETQYF. For the CDR3, the DNA is TGTGCCAGCAGCTCCGGGACTAGCGGTCAAGAGACCCAGTACTTC.

The chain recombines TRBV20-1 with TRBJ1-2; D is unclear. The CDR3 extends over 15 amino acids. Between the trimmed V and J ends, which lost 3 bases and 5 bases, there was a span of 19 bases. Germline V gene lookup returns CDR1 DFQATT and CDR2 SNEGSKA (reference sequence). This CDR3 is CSASYAFVTGYGYTF. In DNA, the CDR3 is TGCAGTGCTAGTTATGCGTTCGTGACGGGGTATGGCTACACCTTC.

V usage is TRBV6-1 and J usage is TRBJ1-5, with 9 bases matching TRBD1. Germline loops: CDR1 MNHNS, CDR2 SASEGT. This CDR3 is 15 amino acids long. With 6 bases clipped from V and 6 bases from J, the junction kept 9 bases outside the gene matches. CDR3 in amino acids: CASSPPRDRVQPQHF. The DNA for the CDR3 is TGTGCCAGCAGCCCCCCCCGGGACAGGGTTCAGCCCCAGCATTTT.

The rearrangement links TRBV4-1 to TRBJ2-1, with D maybe TRBD2 (5 bases). Germline V gene sequence: CDR1 MGHRA, CDR2 YSYEKL. The CDR3 totals 14 residues. V was cut by 3 bases and J by 5 bases, with 11 bases left in between. The chain's CDR3 is CASSQPRANNEQFF. CDR3 nucleotide sequence: TGCGCCAGCAGCCAGCCGCGGGCCAACAATGAGCAGTTCTTC.

The chain carries TRBV12-5 and TRBJ2-1; D not certain. V dropped 7 bases and J dropped 3 bases, with 16 bases sitting between them. Germline-derived CDR1 and CDR2 are LGHNT and FRNRAP. The CDR3 is made up of 15 amino acids. The CDR3 here is CASVLGERSYNEQFF. DNA for the CDR3: TGTGCTAGTGTTCTTGGAGAACGGAGCTACAATGAGCAGTTCTTC. Full variable domain (missing parts from reference TRBV12-5 and TRBJ2-1): DARVTQTPRHKVTEMGQEVTMRCQPILGHNTVFWYRQTMMQGLELLAYFRNRAPLDDSGMPKDRFSAEMPDATLATLKIQPSEPRDSAVYFCASVLGERSYNEQFFGPGTRLTVL.

This clonotype was seen only once. The rearrangement joins TRBV20-1 to TRBJ2-7; D is unclear. The CDR3 consists of 15 residues. The germline V gene encodes CDR1 DFQATT and CDR2 SNEGSKA (reference sequence). Trimming cost V 0 bases and J 0 bases, with 12 bases left between them. The CDR3 here is CSARDWTESSYEQYF. The DNA of the CDR3 is TGCAGTGCTAGAGATTGGACGGAAAGCTCCTACGAGCAGTACTTC.

This chain joins TRBV2 and TRBJ1-4; no reliable D call. The CDR3 loop spans 10 amino acids. Trimming removed 4 bases from V and 11 bases from J, with 5 bases in between. Germline lookup yields CDR1 SNHLY and CDR2 FYNNEI. CDR3 nucleotides: TGTGCCAGCAGTGCGGGGAAACTGTTTTTT. This gives the protein CASSAGKLFF.

The chain carries TRBV20-1 and TRBJ2-5; 9 bases are shared with TRBD2. This CDR3 contains 14 residues. The germline CDR1 and CDR2 sequences are DFQATT and SNEGSKA (reference sequence). V lost 5 bases and J lost 4; bases outside the gene matches: 8. The CDR3 is CSAWGGRGRETQYF. CDR3 DNA: TGCAGTGCTTGGGGCGGGAGGGGCAGAGAGACCCAGTACTTC.

The chain uses TRBV6-6 and TRBJ1-2; D gene ambiguous. Germline V gives CDR1 MNHNY, CDR2 SVGAGI (reference sequence). The V gene lost 0 bases and the J gene lost 8 bases, with 13 bases spanning the gap. The CDR3 spans 14 residues. In DNA, the CDR3 is TGTGCCAGCAGTTACTCGACACAGCCAGGAGGCTACACCTTC. Translated: CASSYSTQPGGYTF.